Described below is a single TCR beta chain sequence and its context. The data are from a study of blood T cell repertoires in COVID-19. Germline CDR1 reads MDHEN; CDR2 reads SYDVKM. V shed 5 bases and J 2 bases; nucleotides not matched to a gene: 2. The CDR3 is made up of 14 amino acids. The assay was immunoSEQ multiplex PCR, and TCRdb's table has in-frame clones only and misses some. The table lists 30,000 to 40,000 clones, about 85% of them singletons, with more than 40% in the top ten. The V and J genes are TRBV28 and TRBJ1-1; 10 positions match TRBD1. The origin of this receptor is a man aged 55 to 69 with active or convalescent COVID-19. The sample comprised peripheral blood. This CDR3 reads CASSPTGGNTEAFF. The CDR3 bases are TGTGCCAGCAGTCCGACAGGGGGCAACACTGAAGCTTTCTTT.